This T cell receptor beta chain was captured in a study of blood T cells in healthy people across ages. This CDR3 is built from 12 residues. V lost 6 bases to trimming and J lost 9 bases, with 14 bases between them. For every donor, a draw yielded approximately 9.8 milliliters of peripheral blood. A J-beta primer mix and a sample-barcoded 5' primer were used in a second PCR of about 7 to 11 cycles. From the 5' RACE reads, TCRdb called clonotypes with MiXCR, one entry per CDR3 protein. The sample consists of around 1.1 million distinct CDR3 sequences, roughly two fifths of them appearing once. Study-level findings and limits: Donor CMV status was unknown, possibly confounding expanded clonotype changes. As age increased, TCR beta diversity per million T cells fell in a roughly linear fashion.

Of note for this clonotype: Antigen unknown.

The rearrangement uses TRBV12-3 or TRBV12-4 and TRBJ1-1, with D possibly matching TRBD1 (6 bases). The receptor was isolated from a man younger than 35 in good health. The sequenced sample consisted of blood. The CDR3 protein is CASRAGQSKAFF. CDR3 coding DNA: TGTGCCAGCAGGGCTGGACAGTCAAAAGCTTTCTTT.